The 32 T cell receptor delta chains reported below all come from one sample, sequenced in a study of γδ T cells in repeated Plasmodium falciparum infection. TCRdb reanalyzed the multiplex PCR reads using CATT. The sample holds 75,000 to 95,000 delta-chain clones, 0.9% to 1% seen once. Flow sorting of PBMC yielded separate Vgamma9/Vdelta2+ and Vdelta2-negative gammadelta T cell populations for bulk repertoire analysis. The specimen sequenced was gamma-delta T cells from blood. The origin of the receptors is a pool of human donors (malaria-infected and uninfected, not separated).

This clone was seen more than once but under ten times. This DNA's translation differs at residue 4 from TCRdb's protein, which comes from a much larger clone; a read error is likely, and the protein shown is translated from the DNA. The CDR3 coding sequence is TGTGCCTGTGTCACCGTTTCCCCTGGGGGGGGCCAGTACACCGATAAACTCATCTTT. This gives the protein CACVTVSPGGGQYTDKLIF. The genes are TRDV2 and TRDJ1; TRDD3 agrees at 7 bases. TCRdb records no J gene; here it was assigned by comparing the DNA to germline. Looked up from germline, CDR1 is GEAIGNYY and CDR2 is EKD. CDR3 length: 19 residues.

Only a few counts were recorded for this clone. The protein held in TCRdb is that of a much larger clone and does not match this DNA's translation at residue 16, likely because of a read error; the protein shown is translated from the DNA. This chain links TRDV2 with TRDJ1; D is undetermined. The CDR3 is 18 residues long. The germline V gene has CDR1 GEAIGNYY and CDR2 EKD. The DNA of the CDR3 is TGTGCCTGTGACACAATCCCCGGGAATGAGAGAGGGACCGATAAACCCATCTTT. Its protein product is CACDTIPGNERGTDKPIF.

There are a few counts of this clone. A far larger clone differs by one base, so this is likely a read error. The identical CDR3 is also encoded by other nucleotide sequences in the sample. V usage is TRDV1 and J usage is TRDJ1; 7 positions agree with TRDD3. The J gene, not given by TCRdb, was assigned here from a germline match of the nucleotide sequence. The CDR3 consists of 22 residues. V shed 1 base, J shed 3 bases, and the junction held 26 bases outside the gene matches. In germline, CDR1 is TSWWSYY, CDR2 QGS. The CDR3 loop reads CALGEQSRWLGSYWGLPDKLIF. Written as DNA, the CDR3 is TGTGCTCTTGGGGAACAAAGTCGATGGTTGGGTTCATACTGGGGACTACCCGATAAACTCATCTTT.

This clone was counted between two and nine times. This sequence is one base from a far larger clone and is likely a read error. Other nucleotide sequences from this sample produce the same CDR3. V gene TRDV2 combines with J gene TRDJ1, with TRDD3 as a possible D gene (6 bases). The germline V gene encodes CDR1 GEAIGNYY and CDR2 EKD. The length of the CDR3 is 15 residues. The CDR3, as DNA: TGTGCATGTGACACCGTGGGGGGTTACACCGATAAACTCATCTTT. This sequence encodes CACDTVGGYTDKLIF.

Of note for this clone: TCRdb's listed protein matches a much larger clone and diverges from this DNA's translation at residue 9, likely through a read error; the protein shown comes from the DNA. The chain is built from TRDV1 and TRDJ1; D may be TRDD3 (7 bases). The CDR3 runs to 18 residues. Trimming left V 0 bases short and J 2 bases short, with 19 bases between. Germline CDR1 TSWWSYY, CDR2 QGS. The CDR3 DNA follows: TGTGCTCTTGGGGAACTAATCCTACTTCTGGGGGGGACCGATAAACTCATCTTT. The encoded protein is CALGELILLLGGTDKLIF.

A remark on this clone: The amino acid sequence in TCRdb belongs to a much larger clone and departs from this DNA's translation at residue 3, likely a sequencing read error; the sequence shown is translated from the DNA. The CDR3 coding sequence is TGTGCCTATGAGCCCCTCTCTACTGGGGTCGGGTACACCGATAAACTCATCTTT. It encodes CAYEPLSTGVGYTDKLIF. The V gene is TRDV2, the J gene TRDJ1; 7 bases line up with TRDD3. Assignment of the J gene here rests on matching the DNA to germline, because TCRdb gives none. The CDR3 extends over 18 amino acids. J gave up 0 bases and V 8 bases, and 20 bases lay outside the gene matches. The germline CDR1 and CDR2 sequences are GEAIGNYY and EKD.

For this clone: The TCRdb protein, from a much larger clone, departs from this DNA's translation at residue 19, likely by read error; the protein shown derives from the DNA. V gene assignment gives TRDV1, but the J gene was left uncalled; the DNA was not compared with TRDD3, the D call given in the table. CDR1 and CDR2 (germline): TSWWSYY, QGS. The CDR3 is made up of 21 amino acids. CDR3 sequence: CALGERGVLGDVSSRERKPIF. The CDR3 nucleotides are TGTGCTCTTGGGGAACGGGGGGTACTGGGGGATGTTTCCTCGAGGGAGAGAAAACCCATCTTT.

About this clone itself: The protein given by TCRdb reflects a much larger clone and differs at residue 11 from this DNA's translation, likely from a read error; the protein shown is the DNA's translation. V is TRDV1 and J is TRDJ1; tentative D call: TRDD2 (8 bases). The J gene, missing from TCRdb, was assigned here through DNA to germline matching. The CDR3 loop spans 26 amino acids. V was trimmed by 3 bases and J by 5 bases, leaving 49 bases between them. Germline V CDR1 and CDR2: TSWWSYY, QGS. For the CDR3, the DNA is TGTGCTCTTGGGGACTCTTTCTTCCTACGTAGAAGTGTACTGGGGACCCCCATTCGTCCGATTGATAAACTCATCTTT. Translation gives CALGDSFFLRRSVLGTPIRPIDKLIF.

This clone was seen only a few times. The protein recorded in TCRdb matches a much larger clone and deviates from this DNA's translation at residue 10, suggesting a read error; the protein here is obtained by translating the DNA. The chain employs TRDV2 and TRDJ3, with D possibly TRDD3 on 6 matching bases. Germline matching of the DNA provided the J gene here, since TCRdb leaves it blank. The V end lost 0 bases, the J end lost 0 bases, and 23 bases lay between the germline ends. The CDR3 is 22 residues long. CDR1 is GEAIGNYY and CDR2 is EKD in the germline V gene. In DNA, the CDR3 is TGTGCCTGTGACACCGTGCTGGGGACATCGGGTTCCAGCTCCTGGGACACCCGACAGATGTTTTTC. This codes for CACDTVLGTSGSSSWDTRQMFF.

As for this clone: A far larger clone is just one base off, so this is likely a read error. Other DNA sequences within the sample encode an identical CDR3. The rearrangement links TRDV2 to TRDJ1; possibly TRDD3 for D (5 bases). This CDR3 region has 16 residues. Germline CDR1 GEAIGNYY, CDR2 EKD. For the CDR3, the DNA is TGTGCCTGTGACACCAGGGGGGTGCCACACACCGATAAACTTATCTTT. Residues: CACDTRGVPHTDKLIF.

Regarding this clone: TCRdb has a much larger clone's protein, which differs at residue 15 from the translation of this DNA, likely because of a read error; what is shown is the protein translated from the DNA. This chain uses TRDV2 with TRDJ1; the match to TRDD3 covers 12 bases. The J gene, missing from TCRdb, was assigned here through DNA to germline matching. Germline CDR1 GEAIGNYY, CDR2 EKD. The CDR3 extends over 18 amino acids. The CDR3 protein is CACDALLGDTSYTDRLIF. The DNA for the CDR3 is TGTGCCTGTGACGCTTTACTGGGGGATACTTCCTACACCGATAGACTCATCTTT.

Points on this clone: The protein given by TCRdb reflects a much larger clone and differs at residue 9 from this DNA's translation, likely from a read error; the protein shown is the DNA's translation. The chain combines TRDV2 with TRDJ1; possible D gene TRDD3, 5 bases. Looked up from germline, CDR1 is GEAIGNYY and CDR2 is EKD. Trimming removed 0 bases from V and 6 bases from J, with 19 bases in between. The CDR3 is made up of 16 amino acids. The CDR3 loop reads CACDTEFLRDVNKLIF. Written as DNA, the CDR3 is TGTGCCTGTGACACCGAGTTTCTGAGGGATGTAAATAAACTCATCTTT.

Points on this clone: A read error is likely here: a far larger clone is one base away. Within the sample, other DNA sequences also encode this same CDR3. This chain uses TRDV2 with TRDJ1; TRDD3 matches at 8 bases. No J gene is reported in TCRdb; it was inferred here by comparing the DNA with germline. The CDR3 has 16 amino acids. The V segment lost 0 bases and the J segment 8 bases; nucleotides outside the gene matches: 13. Germline CDR1 GEAIGNYY, CDR2 EKD. CDR3 protein: CACDTAEGTGGKKLIF. DNA for the CDR3: TGTGCCTGTGACACCGCCGAAGGTACTGGGGGGAAAAAACTCATCTTT.

There are a few counts of this clone. A single base is all that separates this from a far larger clone, so a read error is likely. Other DNA sequences in the sample encode the same CDR3. CDR3: CACDTVTGGHRLTDKLIF. The DNA of the CDR3 is TGTGCCTGTGACACCGTTACCGGGGGACATCGACTCACCGATAAACTCATCTTT. This chain connects TRDV2 to TRDJ1; tentative D call: TRDD3 (6 bases). The J gene is absent in TCRdb and was assigned here via DNA matching to germline. The germline V gene has CDR1 GEAIGNYY and CDR2 EKD. The CDR3 runs to 18 residues. Trimming stripped 0 bases from V and 1 base from J, with 20 bases between.

This clone was picked up a small number of times. TCRdb attributes to this sequence the protein of a much larger clone, which differs from the DNA translation at residue 13; a read error is likely, and the protein displayed is translated from the DNA. The chain recombines TRDV2 with TRDJ1, with 9 bases lining up with TRDD3. This CDR3 contains 16 residues. Germline V gives CDR1 GEAIGNYY, CDR2 EKD. The DNA for the CDR3 is TGTGCCTGTGACACCAACCTAGGGGATACGGCCGATGAACTCATCTTT. The encoded protein is CACDTNLGDTADELIF.

Turning to this clone: With a far larger clone one base away, a read error is the likely cause. Additional DNA sequences in this sample encode the identical CDR3. The V and J genes are TRDV1 and TRDJ1, with a possible D match to TRDD2 (6 bases). TCRdb gives no J gene; it was assigned here by matching the DNA to germline. The CDR3 runs to 26 residues. Per the germline V gene, CDR1 is TSWWSYY and CDR2 is QGS. The CDR3 nucleotides read TGCGCTCTTGGGGAACTGCGCGGCCTTCCCCAAGCATCAGGGACCTGTGTTACCCTGACCTACGATAAACTCATCTTT. Its protein is CALGELRGLPQASGTCVTLTYDKLIF.

Comments on this clone: A read error likely explains why the TCRdb protein, taken from a much larger clone, differs from this DNA's translation at residue 11; the protein shown is translated from the DNA. This rearrangement joins TRDV2 to TRDJ1; 7 nucleotides line up with TRDD3. TCRdb is silent on the J gene; assignment here came from matching the DNA to germline. The ends lost 0 bases at V and 3 bases at J; junction bases unmatched: 9. Germline V gives CDR1 GEAIGNYY, CDR2 EKD. The CDR3 length is 16 residues. CDR3 loop: CACDTATSTGADKLIF. CDR3 in DNA: TGTGCCTGTGACACCGCCACCTCTACTGGGGCCGATAAACTCATCTTT.

This clone is termed medium-sized. The chain has TRDV2 and TRDJ1; 8 bases match TRDD3. In germline, CDR1 is GEAIGNYY, CDR2 EKD. CDR3 length equals 20 residues. Trimming took 0 bases from V and 0 from J; bases not matched to a gene: 17. CDR3 protein: CACDTGGAGGRGGNTDKLIF. The CDR3 DNA follows: TGTGCCTGTGACACCGGAGGTGCTGGGGGAAGGGGAGGCAACACCGATAAACTCATCTTT.

By proportion, this clone is medium-sized. Other DNA sequences from this sample encode an identical CDR3 as well. The chain has TRDV2 and TRDJ1; the match to TRDD3 covers 10 bases. This CDR3 contains 15 residues. The trim removed 3 bases at V and 3 bases at J, leaving 6 bases unmatched. Germline-derived CDR1 and CDR2 are GEAIGNYY and EKD. The CDR3 region is CACDGLGDNSDKLIF. CDR3 coding DNA: TGTGCCTGTGACGGGCTGGGGGATAACTCCGATAAACTCATCTTT.

This clone was counted only a few times. The protein held in TCRdb is that of a much larger clone and does not match this DNA's translation at residue 11, likely because of a read error; the protein shown is translated from the DNA. The chain uses TRDV2 and TRDJ1; tentative D call: TRDD3 (6 bases). The J gene comes from matching the DNA to germline here; TCRdb lacks it. The V end was cut by 0 bases, the J end by 8 bases, with 27 bases between. This CDR3 is built from 18 residues. Germline CDR1 and CDR2: GEAIGNYY and EKD. The CDR3 region is CACDTARLWGYNVKKLIF. CDR3 DNA sequence: TGTGCCTGTGACACCGCGAGATTGTGGGGGTACAATGTCAAAAAACTCATCTTT.

This clone has a handful of counts. The protein given by TCRdb reflects a much larger clone and differs at residue 5 from this DNA's translation, likely from a read error; the protein shown is the DNA's translation. V is TRDV1 and J is TRDJ1, with D maybe TRDD3 (5 bases). The J gene, absent from TCRdb, was called here by matching the DNA to germline. V gave up 5 bases and J gave up 2 bases, with 36 bases separating them. CDR1 and CDR2 (germline): TSWWSYY, QGS. This CDR3 is 22 amino acids long. The CDR3 nucleotides read TGTGCTCTTGGGCGAAGCTTACTACTCAGGAGCCACCTATACTGGAAAACCGATAAACTCATCTTT. Residues: CALGRSLLLRSHLYWKTDKLIF.

Concerning this clone itself: TCRdb's entry gives the protein of a much larger clone, which mismatches this DNA's translation at residue 15, likely from a read error; the protein reported here is translated from the DNA. The V gene is TRAV36/DV7, the J gene TRDJ1; possibly TRDD3 for D (7 bases). The CDR3 has 24 amino acids. V gave up 0 bases and J gave up 0 bases, with 39 bases separating them. The V gene's germline CDR1 is VTNFRS and CDR2 LTSSGIE (reference sequence). The chain's CDR3 is CAVEVQNPTPALMGDYMYTDKLIF. For the CDR3, the DNA is TGTGCTGTGGAGGTTCAGAATCCTACCCCGGCCTTGATGGGGGACTATATGTACACCGATAAACTCATCTTT.

The sample holds a few counts of this clone. TCRdb pairs this DNA with a much larger clone's protein that differs at residue 5, likely a read error; the protein shown was translated from the DNA. The CDR3 DNA reads TGTGCCTGTGACGCCGGACGACCTGATAAACTCATCTTT. Residues: CACDAGRPDKLIF. The chain carries TRDV2 and TRDJ1; D ambiguous. TCRdb leaves out the J gene; it was filled in here by matching the DNA to germline. The germline gives CDR1 GEAIGNYY, CDR2 EKD. The V end was cut by 3 bases, the J end by 5 bases, with 12 bases between. CDR3 length equals 13 residues.

This clone was found many times. The chain couples TRDV1 to TRDJ1; the match to TRDD3 covers 11 bases. The V gene end was trimmed by 3 bases and the J gene end by 8 bases; junction bases not matched to a gene: 20. The CDR3 spans 19 residues. Germline CDR1 and CDR2: TSWWSYY and QGS. The CDR3 sequence is CALGDHSSSWGIRFEKLIF. The CDR3 bases are TGTGCTCTTGGGGATCATTCTTCGAGTTGGGGGATACGGTTCGAAAAACTCATCTTT.

In the case of this clone: The translation of this DNA and the TCRdb protein of a much larger clone differ at residue 13, probably owing to a read error; the protein shown here is translated from the DNA. The V gene corresponds to TRDV2; no J gene was called. Germline CDR1 is GEAIGNYY and CDR2 is EKD. This CDR3 contains 14 residues. In DNA form, the CDR3 reads TGTGCCTGTGACACCGTCTCCATAACCGATAAACTCACCTTT. Protein product: CACDTVSITDKLTF.

About this clone: The protein held in TCRdb is that of a much larger clone and does not match this DNA's translation at residue 14, likely because of a read error; the protein shown is translated from the DNA. The chain is built from TRDV2 and TRDJ1, with a possible D match to TRDD2 (8 bases). The J gene, missing from TCRdb, was assigned here through DNA to germline matching. Trimming stripped 3 bases from V and 6 bases from J, with 28 bases between. CDR1 GEAIGNYY and CDR2 EKD come from the germline V gene. The CDR3 contains 18 residues. CDR3 amino acids: CACDPSLPSRAGGHKLIF. The CDR3, as DNA: TGTGCCTGTGACCCGAGCCTTCCTAGCCGTGCTGGGGGTCATAAACTCATCTTT.

This clone has a handful of counts. TCRdb lists the protein of a much larger clone for this DNA, which differs at residue 5, so this is likely a read error; the protein given here is translated from the DNA itself. J is TRDJ1 and V is TRDV1, with D perhaps TRDD3 (7 bases). The J gene was missing in TCRdb and was found by matching the end of the DNA to germline. The CDR3 runs 19 residues. Per the germline V gene, CDR1 is TSWWSYY and CDR2 is QGS. V lost 4 bases and J 0 bases, leaving 24 bases between the germline ends. Here the CDR3 reads CALGGPYPTAWGYTDKLIF. As DNA, the CDR3 is TGTGCTCTTGGGGGCCCCTATCCTACAGCCTGGGGGTACACCGATAAACTCATCTTT.

About this clone itself: This DNA translates differently at residue 5 from the TCRdb protein, which is that of a much larger clone; a read error is likely, and the protein shown is the DNA's own translation. This chain uses TRDV2 with TRDJ3; 12 nucleotides line up with TRDD3. Matching the DNA to germline supplied the J gene, which TCRdb does not give. Germline V gives CDR1 GEAIGNYY, CDR2 EKD. The V segment lost 2 bases and the J segment 3 bases; nucleotides outside the gene matches: 13. This CDR3 contains 21 residues. The CDR3 sequence: CACDIGGLLGDTGWDTRQMFF. The CDR3 region has the DNA TGTGCCTGTGACATCGGGGGACTACTGGGGGATACTGGCTGGGACACCCGACAGATGTTTTTC.

A note on this clone: This likely came from a read error, as a far larger clone is one base away. The sample carries other DNA sequences with the same CDR3. This sequence joins TRDV2 and TRDJ2; TRDD3 matches 7 bases. Matching the DNA to germline supplied the J gene, which TCRdb does not give. The CDR3 covers 19 residues. Per the germline V gene, CDR1 is GEAIGNYY and CDR2 is EKD. The CDR3 DNA sequence: TGCGCCTGTGACACCCTGGGGGGGGACCCACCAGCTTTGACAGCACAACTCTTCTTT. As protein: CACDTLGGDPPALTAQLFF.

On this clone itself: TCRdb's protein for this DNA is that of a much larger clone and differs from the translation at residue 12, likely a read error; the protein shown is the DNA translation. For the CDR3, the DNA is TGTGCCTGTGACCCCATTTTGGCTGGGGACCCTAATAGGGTCTTCGACACCGATAAACTCATCTTT. Amino acid sequence: CACDPILAGDPNRVFDTDKLIF. The chain uses TRDV2 and TRDJ1, with D tentatively TRDD3 (6 bases). The J gene is not listed in TCRdb, so it was assigned here from a DNA match to germline. CDR3 length equals 22 residues. Trimming shortened V by 3 bases and J by 0 bases, and 34 bases separated the two germline ends. Per the germline V gene, CDR1 is GEAIGNYY and CDR2 is EKD.

With regard to this clone: A far larger clone is just one base off, so this is likely a read error. This sample includes further DNA sequences coding for the same CDR3. The chain employs TRDV1 and TRDJ1, with 8 bases fitting TRDD3. V shed 2 bases, J shed 3 bases, and the junction held 26 bases outside the gene matches. The CDR3 is 22 residues long. The germline CDR1 and CDR2 sequences are TSWWSYY and QGS. The CDR3 bases are TGTGCTCTTGGGGAAAGACTCGTCCCTCGGGTTACTGGGGGGTACGCGTCCGATAAACTCATCTTT. It is translated as CALGERLVPRVTGGYASDKLIF.

The table lists this clone with a few counts. A far larger clone is one base from this, pointing to a likely read error. Other nucleotide sequences from this sample produce the same CDR3. The chain has TRDV1 and TRDJ1; perhaps TRDD3 as D (5 bases). The J gene, missing from TCRdb, was assigned here through DNA to germline matching. CDR3 length: 20 amino acids. V gave up 5 bases and J gave up 0 bases, with 28 bases separating them. The germline CDR1 and CDR2 sequences are TSWWSYY and QGS. The CDR3 region is CALGTIFAGGGYWYTDKLIF. The CDR3 DNA reads as TGTGCTCTTGGGACCATCTTTGCCGGGGGGGGTTACTGGTACACCGATAAACTCATCTTT.